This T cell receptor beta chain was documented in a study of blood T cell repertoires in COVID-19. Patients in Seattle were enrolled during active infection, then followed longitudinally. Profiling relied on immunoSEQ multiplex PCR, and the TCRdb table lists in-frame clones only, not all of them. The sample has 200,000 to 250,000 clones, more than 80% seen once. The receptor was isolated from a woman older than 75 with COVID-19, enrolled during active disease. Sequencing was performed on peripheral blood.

The CDR3 DNA is TGCGCCAGCAGCCGAGCGGGGGAAGATACGCAGTATTTT. Encoded protein: CASSRAGEDTQYF. This chain connects TRBV5-1 to TRBJ2-3; 8 bases are a match to TRBD2. The V and J ends lost 4 bases and 5 bases, in that order; junction bases with no gene match: 3. Germline V gene lookup returns CDR1 SGHRS and CDR2 YFSETQ. The CDR3 is 13 residues long.